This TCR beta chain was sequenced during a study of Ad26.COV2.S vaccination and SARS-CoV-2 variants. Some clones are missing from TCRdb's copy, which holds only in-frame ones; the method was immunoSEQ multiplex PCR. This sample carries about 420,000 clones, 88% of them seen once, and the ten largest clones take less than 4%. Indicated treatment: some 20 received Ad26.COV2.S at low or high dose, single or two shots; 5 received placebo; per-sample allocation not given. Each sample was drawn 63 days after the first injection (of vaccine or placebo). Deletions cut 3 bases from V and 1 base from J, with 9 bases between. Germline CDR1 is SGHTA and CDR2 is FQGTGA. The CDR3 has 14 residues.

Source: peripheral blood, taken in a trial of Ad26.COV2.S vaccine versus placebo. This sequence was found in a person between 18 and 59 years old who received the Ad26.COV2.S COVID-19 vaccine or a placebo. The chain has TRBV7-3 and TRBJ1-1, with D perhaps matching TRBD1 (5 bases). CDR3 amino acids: CASSLGESNTEAFF. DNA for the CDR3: TGTGCCAGCAGCTTGGGGGAATCGAACACTGAAGCTTTCTTT.